This T cell receptor beta chain was documented in a study of response to subunit inactivated influenza vaccine (dated by TCRdb to about 2018). In terms of the full investigation: The study used deep quantitative T cell receptor repertoire profiling to track responses to a trivalent subunit inactivated influenza vaccine. What the authors observed across the whole study: It was suggested by the authors that each seasonal influenza vaccination may recruit only a limited number of new T cells.

The library was made by RT-PCR. Sequencing used an Illumina HiSeq 2500. The raw public reads went through TCRdb reprocessing: fastp at Q25, MiXCR clone calling, in-frame beta chains kept. Duplicate CDR3 protein sequences are folded into a single record with the most common DNA and genes. This sample gives 800,000 or so distinct CDR3 sequences in total; less than 25% of them show up just once. The ten largest clones add up to about a tenth of the sample. As to this clonotype: No cognate antigen has been identified for it. The sample holds no much larger clone one base away, and base qualities are not on file.

Sequenced material: PBMCs from blood, taken 4 to 6 days after vaccination. The clonotype comes from a man in his fifties or sixties who received an inactivated influenza vaccine. Donor details come from another sample of the same person, matched by shared clones.

The CDR3 loop reads CASKLVPGDEQYF. The bases read TGTGCCAGCAAGCTCGTACCGGGGGACGAGCAGTACTTC. Here the chain combines TRBV28 and TRBJ2-7, and TRBD2 may be the D gene, going by 6 matching bases. Between the V and J ends, shortened by 7 bases and 5 bases respectively, the junction contains 15 bases. The germline V gene specifies MDHEN as CDR1 and SYDVKM as CDR2. The CDR3 has 13 amino acids, counting the end cysteine and phenylalanine. Only the CDR3 region is kept as DNA, spanning 39 bases read in frame from base 1.